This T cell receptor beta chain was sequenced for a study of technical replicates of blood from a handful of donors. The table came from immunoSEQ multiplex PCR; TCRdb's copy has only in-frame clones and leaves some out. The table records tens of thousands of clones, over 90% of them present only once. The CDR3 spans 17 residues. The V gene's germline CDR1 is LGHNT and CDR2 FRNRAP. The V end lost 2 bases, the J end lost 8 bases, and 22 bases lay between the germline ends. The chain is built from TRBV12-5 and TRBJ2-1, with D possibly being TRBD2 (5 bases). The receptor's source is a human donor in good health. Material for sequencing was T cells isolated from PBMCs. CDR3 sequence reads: CASGLILVGRWTHEQFF. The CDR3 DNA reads TGTGCTAGTGGTTTGATACTAGTCGGTCGGTGGACTCATGAGCAGTTCTTC.